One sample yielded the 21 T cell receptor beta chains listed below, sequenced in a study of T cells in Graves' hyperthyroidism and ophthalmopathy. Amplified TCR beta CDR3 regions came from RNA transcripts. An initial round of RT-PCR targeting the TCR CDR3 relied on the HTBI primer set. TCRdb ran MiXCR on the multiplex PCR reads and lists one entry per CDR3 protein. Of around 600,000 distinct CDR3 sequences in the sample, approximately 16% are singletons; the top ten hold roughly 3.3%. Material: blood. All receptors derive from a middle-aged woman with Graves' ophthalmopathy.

The CDR3 nucleotides read TGCAGTGCGGAGGGAGGGTCAACTAATGAAAAACTGTTTTTT. Translating gives CSAEGGSTNEKLFF. The chain couples TRBV20-1 to TRBJ1-4; D unclear. Trimming shortened V by 6 bases and J by 0 bases, and 11 bases separated the two germline ends. This CDR3 region has 14 residues. Per the germline V gene, CDR1 is DFQATT and CDR2 is SNEGSKA (reference sequence).

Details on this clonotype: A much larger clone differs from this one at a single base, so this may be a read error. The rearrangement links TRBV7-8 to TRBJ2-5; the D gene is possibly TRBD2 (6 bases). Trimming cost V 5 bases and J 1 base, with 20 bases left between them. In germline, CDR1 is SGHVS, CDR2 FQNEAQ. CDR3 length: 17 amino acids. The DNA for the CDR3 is TGTGCCAGCAGCCCACCCGGGAGCAGAGCTATCCAAGAGACCCAGTACTTC. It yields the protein CASSPPGSRAIQETQYF. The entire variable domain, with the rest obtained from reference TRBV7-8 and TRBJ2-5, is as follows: GAGVSQSPRYKVAKRGQDVALRCDPISGHVSLFWYQQALGQGPEFLTYFQNEAQLDKSGLPSDRFFAERPEGSVSTLKIQRTQQEDSAVYLCASSPPGSRAIQETQYFGPGTRLLVL.

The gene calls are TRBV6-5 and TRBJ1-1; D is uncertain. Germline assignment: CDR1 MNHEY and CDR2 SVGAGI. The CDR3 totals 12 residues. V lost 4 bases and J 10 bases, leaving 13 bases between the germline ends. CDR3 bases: TGTGCCAGCAGTTCAGACAAATTGGTAGCTTTCTTT. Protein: CASSSDKLVAFF.

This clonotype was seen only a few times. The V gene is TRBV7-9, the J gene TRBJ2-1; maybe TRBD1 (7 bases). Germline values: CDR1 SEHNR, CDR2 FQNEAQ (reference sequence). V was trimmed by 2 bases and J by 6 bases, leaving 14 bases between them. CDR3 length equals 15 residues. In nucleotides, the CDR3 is TGTGCCAGCAGCTTACGACAGGGAGGTATCAATGAGCAGTTCTTC. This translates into CASSLRQGGINEQFF.

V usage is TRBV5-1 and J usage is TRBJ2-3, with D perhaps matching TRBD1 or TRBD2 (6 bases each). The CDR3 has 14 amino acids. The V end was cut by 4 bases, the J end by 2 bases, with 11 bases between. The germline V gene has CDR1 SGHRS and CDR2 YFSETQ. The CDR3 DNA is TGCGCCAGCAGCGCGGGACAAATCACAGATACGCAGTATTTT. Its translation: CASSAGQITDTQYF.

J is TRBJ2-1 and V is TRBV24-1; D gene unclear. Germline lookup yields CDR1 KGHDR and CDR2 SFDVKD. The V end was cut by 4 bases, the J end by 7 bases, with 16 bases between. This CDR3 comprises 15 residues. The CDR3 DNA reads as TGTGCCACCAGTGAATATAGGGTTGGGTTAAATGAGCAGTTCTTC. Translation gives CATSEYRVGLNEQFF.

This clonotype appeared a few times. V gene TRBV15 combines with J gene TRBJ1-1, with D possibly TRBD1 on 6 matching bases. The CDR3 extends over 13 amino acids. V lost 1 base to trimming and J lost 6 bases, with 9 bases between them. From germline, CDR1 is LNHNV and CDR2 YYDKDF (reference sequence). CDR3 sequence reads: CATSRGGPAEAFF. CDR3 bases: TGTGCCACCAGCAGAGGGGGGCCCGCTGAAGCTTTCTTT.

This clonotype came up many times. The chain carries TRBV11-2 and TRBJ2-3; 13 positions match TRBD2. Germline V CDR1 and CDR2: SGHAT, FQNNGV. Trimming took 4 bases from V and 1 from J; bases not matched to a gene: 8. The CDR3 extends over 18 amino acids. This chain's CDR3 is CASSSPGLAGWGTDTQYF. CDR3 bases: TGTGCCAGCAGCTCCCCGGGACTAGCGGGATGGGGCACAGATACGCAGTATTTT.

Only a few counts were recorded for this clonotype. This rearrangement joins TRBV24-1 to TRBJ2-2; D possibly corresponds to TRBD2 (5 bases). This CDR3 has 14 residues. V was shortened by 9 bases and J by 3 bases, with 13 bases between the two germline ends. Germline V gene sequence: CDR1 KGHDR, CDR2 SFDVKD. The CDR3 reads CATGESTYTGELFF. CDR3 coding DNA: TGTGCCACCGGGGAGTCCACCTACACCGGGGAGCTGTTTTTT.

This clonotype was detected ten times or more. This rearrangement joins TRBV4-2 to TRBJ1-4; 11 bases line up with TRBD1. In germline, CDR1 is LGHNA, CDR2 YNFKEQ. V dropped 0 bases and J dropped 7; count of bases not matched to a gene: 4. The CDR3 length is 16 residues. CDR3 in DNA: TGTGCCAGCAGCCAAGATGCCGGGACAGGGGGTGAAAAACTGTTTTTT. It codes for CASSQDAGTGGEKLFF.

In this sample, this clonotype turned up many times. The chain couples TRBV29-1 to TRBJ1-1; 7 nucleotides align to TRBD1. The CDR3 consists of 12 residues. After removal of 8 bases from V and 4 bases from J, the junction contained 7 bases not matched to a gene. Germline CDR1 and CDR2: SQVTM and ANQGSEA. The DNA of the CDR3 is TGCAGCACCCAGGGGGGCGGCACTGAAGCTTTCTTT. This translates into CSTQGGGTEAFF.

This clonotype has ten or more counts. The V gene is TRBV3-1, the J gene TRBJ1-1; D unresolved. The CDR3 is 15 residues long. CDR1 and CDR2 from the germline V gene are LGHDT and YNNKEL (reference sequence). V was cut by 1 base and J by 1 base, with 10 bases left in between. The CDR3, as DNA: TGTGCCAGCAGCCAAGGGCCCCGACAGAACACTGAAGCTTTCTTT. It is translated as CASSQGPRQNTEAFF.

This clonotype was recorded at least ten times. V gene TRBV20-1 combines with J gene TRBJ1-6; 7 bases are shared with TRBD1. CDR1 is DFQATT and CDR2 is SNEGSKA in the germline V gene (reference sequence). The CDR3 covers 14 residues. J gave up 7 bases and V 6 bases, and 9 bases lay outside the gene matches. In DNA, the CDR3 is TGCAGTGCCACCCCCGGGACAGCCAATTCACCCCTCCACTTT. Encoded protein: CSATPGTANSPLHF.

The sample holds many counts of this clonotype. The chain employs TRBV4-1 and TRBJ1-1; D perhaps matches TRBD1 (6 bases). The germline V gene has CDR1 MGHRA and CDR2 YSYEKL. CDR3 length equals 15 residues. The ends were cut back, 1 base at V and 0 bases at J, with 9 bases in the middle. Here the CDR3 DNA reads TGCGCCAGCAGCCAAGTGGGGGCATTGAACACTGAAGCTTTCTTT. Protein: CASSQVGALNTEAFF.

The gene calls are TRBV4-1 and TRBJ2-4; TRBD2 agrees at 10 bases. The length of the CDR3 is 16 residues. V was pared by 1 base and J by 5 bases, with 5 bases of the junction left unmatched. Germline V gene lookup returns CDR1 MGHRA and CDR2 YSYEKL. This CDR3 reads CASSQGASGGQNIQYF. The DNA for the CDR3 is TGCGCCAGCAGCCAAGGCGCTAGCGGGGGCCAAAACATTCAGTACTTC.

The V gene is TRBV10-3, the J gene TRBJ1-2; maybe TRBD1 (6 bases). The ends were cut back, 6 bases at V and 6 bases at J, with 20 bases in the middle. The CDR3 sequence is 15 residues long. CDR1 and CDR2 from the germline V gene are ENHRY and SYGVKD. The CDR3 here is CAISLNHGTLNGYTF. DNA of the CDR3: TGTGCCATCAGCCTTAACCACGGGACATTGAATGGCTACACCTTC.

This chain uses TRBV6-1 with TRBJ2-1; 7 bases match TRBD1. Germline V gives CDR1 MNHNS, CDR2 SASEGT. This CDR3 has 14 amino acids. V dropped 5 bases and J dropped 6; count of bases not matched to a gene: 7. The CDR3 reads CASSPHRGSNEQFF. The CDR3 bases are TGTGCCAGCAGTCCCCACAGGGGATCCAATGAGCAGTTCTTC.

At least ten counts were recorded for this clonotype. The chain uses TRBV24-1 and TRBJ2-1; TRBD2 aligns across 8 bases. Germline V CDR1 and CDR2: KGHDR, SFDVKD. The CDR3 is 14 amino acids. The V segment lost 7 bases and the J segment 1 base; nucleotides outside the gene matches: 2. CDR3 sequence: CATSGGRSYNEQFF. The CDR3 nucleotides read TGTGCCACCAGCGGCGGGAGGTCCTACAATGAGCAGTTCTTC.

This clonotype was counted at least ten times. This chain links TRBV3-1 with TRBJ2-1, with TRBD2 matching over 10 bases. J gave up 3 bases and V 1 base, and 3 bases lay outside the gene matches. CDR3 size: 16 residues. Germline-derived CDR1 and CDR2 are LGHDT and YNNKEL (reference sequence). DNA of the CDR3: TGTGCCAGCAGCCAAGTTGCTAGCGGGAGCTACAATGAGCAGTTCTTC. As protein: CASSQVASGSYNEQFF.

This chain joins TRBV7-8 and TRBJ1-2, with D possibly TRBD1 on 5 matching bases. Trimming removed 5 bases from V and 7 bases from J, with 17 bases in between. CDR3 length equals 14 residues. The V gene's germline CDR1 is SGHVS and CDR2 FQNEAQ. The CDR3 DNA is TGTGCCAGCAGCCCCGATTCTTGGGGCACTGGCTACACCTTC. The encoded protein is CASSPDSWGTGYTF. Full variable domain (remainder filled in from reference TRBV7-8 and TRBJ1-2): GAGVSQSPRYKVAKRGQDVALRCDPISGHVSLFWYQQALGQGPEFLTYFQNEAQLDKSGLPSDRFFAERPEGSVSTLKIQRTQQEDSAVYLCASSPDSWGTGYTFGSGTRLTVV.

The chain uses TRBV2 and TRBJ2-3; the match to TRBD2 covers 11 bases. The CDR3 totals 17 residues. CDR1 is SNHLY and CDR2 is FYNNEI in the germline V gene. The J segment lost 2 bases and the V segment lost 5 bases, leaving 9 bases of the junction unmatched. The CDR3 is CASSHENSGGDTDTQYF. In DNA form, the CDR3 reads TGTGCCAGCAGTCACGAAAATAGCGGGGGGGACACAGATACGCAGTATTTT.